Listed below are T cell receptor beta chains from one sample, sequenced in a study of T cell responses to AZD1222 COVID-19 vaccine. Profiled with immunoSEQ multiplex PCR; TCRdb holds only in-frame clones, not every one. In the table there are tens of thousands of clones, 65% to 90% of which are singletons. Source: peripheral blood, taken on day 0 of AZD1222 vaccination. These TCRs come from an adult in good health. CDR3s leave out the opening cysteine and the closing phenylalanine or tryptophan. Not every row has a clone size; where given, it reads once, few, many or a size class.

clone_size j_call v_call cdr3_aa
NA TRBJ1-6 TRBV10-3 AISESQGTNNSPLH
once TRBJ2-1 TRBV12-3/TRBV12-4 ASRPQGVDEQF
once TRBJ2-3 TRBV7-9 ASSLVLGDTQY
NA TRBJ2-1 TRBV5-4 ASSLGFGGQNEQF
NA TRBJ1-5 TRBV28 ASRSPGEYQPQH
NA TRBJ2-2 TRBV6-4 ASSVDINTGELF
NA TRBJ2-1 TRBV29-1 SVGRSSYNEQF
NA TRBJ1-1 TRBV11-3 ASSQGRTEAF
few TRBJ1-1 TRBV7-2 ASSLLPGGDTEAF
NA TRBJ2-1 TRBV24-1 ATSDLQQDSNEQF
NA TRBJ2-6 TRBV2 ASTGQAISGANVLT
NA TRBJ1-2 TRBV18 ASSPIPPRQGLNYGYT
few TRBJ1-4 TRBV25-1 ASTLGGLNEKLF
NA TRBJ1-1 TRBV20-1 SARVGAF
once TRBJ2-7 TRBV6-5 ASSSSGTYEQY
NA TRBJ2-7 TRBV6-5 ASTAPGFYEQY
NA TRBJ2-7 TRBV7-8 ASSRPGLAGPGYEQY
NA TRBJ1-2 TRBV5-1 ASSPNRGENRNYGYT
NA TRBJ2-5 TRBV10-2 ASSEKGNLWETQY
NA TRBJ2-2 TRBV28 ASRWTVTGELF
few TRBJ1-2 TRBV30 AWRFGRGLGYGYT
few TRBJ1-4 TRBV6-5 ASRHGLREEKLF
few TRBJ2-3 TRBV6-2/TRBV6-3 ASSYSGGRDTQY
NA TRBJ2-3 TRBV4-1 ASSPHTSTDTQY
NA TRBJ2-1 TRBV6-5 ASTPWGDEQF
once TRBJ1-1 TRBV12-3/TRBV12-4 ASRFGGGTEAF
once TRBJ1-1 TRBV6-5 ASSYPNVGGFTEAF
NA TRBJ1-1 TRBV5-4 ASSLVLNTEAF
few TRBJ2-7 TRBV19 ASNRGRGSYEQY
NA TRBJ1-1 TRBV6-5 ASSYAGQGGKAF
NA TRBJ1-4 TRBV5-8 ASSLAVTGGLTNEKLF
few TRBJ2-1 TRBV4-1 ASSQDQETSGTNEQF
NA TRBJ1-5 TRBV7-2 ASSLAGIRQPQH
NA TRBJ2-2 TRBV6-4 ASCETANTGELF
few TRBJ1-4 TRBV2 ASSVQGTNEKLF
NA TRBJ2-1 TRBV7-2 ASSFGLAMSSYNEQF
NA TRBJ1-2 TRBV5-1 ASSLVPQMPAYGYT
NA TRBJ2-7 TRBV5-1 ASRVGSGEGYEQY
NA TRBJ2-7 TRBV28 ASSFGQGKQY
NA TRBJ1-2 TRBV7-9 ASSLGTGGSGYT
NA TRBJ2-7 TRBV7-7 ASSLDRLGEQY
NA TRBJ2-7 TRBV5-1 ASSIRGITYEQY
NA TRBJ2-7 TRBV5-1 ASSSSGGRYEQY
NA TRBJ1-2 TRBV6-6 ASSYDRVGYGYT
once TRBJ2-5 TRBV30 AWSGGIGGETQY
few TRBJ2-2 TRBV7-8 ASSPGTWTGELF
NA TRBJ1-6 TRBV27 ASSFITGNEGSPLH
NA TRBJ2-2 TRBV5-1 ASRLGGRAGELF
NA TRBJ1-2 TRBV30 AWSKKTGAGYT
NA TRBJ1-2 TRBV7-9 ASSQSPAGGYT
NA TRBJ2-5 TRBV29-1 SALAGQETQY
few TRBJ2-2 TRBV5-8 ASSYGSGQRTGELF
once TRBJ2-7 TRBV6-5 ASRASHYEQY